Shown below are 21 T cell receptor beta chains from a single sample sequenced in a study of CD8 T cells in ankylosing spondylitis. Study-wide results and caveats: What appeared characteristic of ankylosing spondylitis blood was a TCR beta motif of fewer than ten highly homologous variants.

TCRdb called the 5' RACE reads again in MiXCR, with one record for every CDR3 protein. The table has about 400,000 distinct CDR3 sequences, around 20% seen once; the top ten hold about 17%. The antigens of these receptors remain unknown. Sequencing was done on a sample of blood, either unsorted or a sorted T cell fraction (not recorded which). All receptors come from a male donor with ankylosing spondylitis.

V gene TRBV12-3 or TRBV12-4 combines with J gene TRBJ1-2; D not resolved. This CDR3 has 10 residues. Trimming stripped 4 bases from V and 9 bases from J, with 6 bases between. Here the CDR3 reads CASSSQRYTF. For the CDR3, the DNA is TGTGCCAGCAGTTCCCAGCGCTACACCTTC.

The chain carries TRBV20-1 and TRBJ1-4; weak D call: TRBD1 (5 bases). The CDR3 covers 15 residues. The germline CDR1 and CDR2 sequences are DFQATT and SNEGSKA (reference sequence). V shed 3 bases and J shed 0 bases, with 11 bases lying between them. DNA of the CDR3: TGCAGTGCTAGCGACAGCGATGCAACTAATGAAAAACTGTTTTTT. Residues: CSASDSDATNEKLFF.

The rearrangement links TRBV4-2 to TRBJ1-1; no clear D. There are 15 residues in the CDR3. Trimming stripped 2 bases from V and 3 bases from J, with 13 bases between. The germline V gene encodes CDR1 LGHNA and CDR2 YNFKEQ. CDR3 DNA sequence: TGTGCCAGCAGCCAACGCCTCCTCGGGTACACTGAAGCTTTCTTT. This gives the protein CASSQRLLGYTEAFF.

This clonotype has just a few counts. This rearrangement joins TRBV12-3 or TRBV12-4 to TRBJ2-5, with D possibly matching TRBD2 (5 bases). There are 19 residues in the CDR3. With 1 base removed from V and 2 bases from J, the gap between germline ends came to 23 bases. CDR3 region: CASSLERTDTEGPQETQYF. The CDR3 bases are TGTGCCAGCAGTTTAGAACGGACCGACACCGAGGGCCCTCAAGAGACCCAGTACTTC.

This clonotype was counted a few times. The rearrangement uses TRBV7-2 and TRBJ2-5; no clear D gene. The length of the CDR3 is 14 residues. V was trimmed by 1 base and J by 0 bases, leaving 6 bases between them. CDR1 and CDR2 from the germline V gene are SGHTA and FQGNSA. For the CDR3, the DNA is TGTGCCAGCAGCTTAGGAGTCTACCAAGAGACCCAGTACTTC. This codes for CASSLGVYQETQYF.

This clonotype showed up many times. This chain joins TRBV12-3 or TRBV12-4 and TRBJ2-5, with D possibly called TRBD1 or TRBD2 (5 bases each). V lost 4 bases and J lost 4, with 16 bases in between. The CDR3 is 15 residues long. Here the CDR3 reads CASSYRTGQRETQYF. Here the CDR3 DNA reads TGTGCCAGCAGTTACCGGACGGGGCAGAGAGAGACCCAGTACTTC.

The chain joins TRBV28 to TRBJ1-1; 8 bases match TRBD1. Germline V gives CDR1 MDHEN, CDR2 SYDVKM. The CDR3 loop spans 15 amino acids. The V segment lost 5 bases and the J segment 4 bases; nucleotides outside the gene matches: 9. The CDR3 loop is CASSIEQGGPTEAFF. In DNA form, the CDR3 reads TGTGCCAGCAGTATCGAACAGGGGGGGCCCACTGAAGCTTTCTTT. Full variable domain (rest looked up from reference TRBV28 and TRBJ1-1): DVKVTQSSRYLVKRTGEKVFLECVQDMDHENMFWYRQDPGLGLRLIYFSYDVKMKEKGDIPEGYSVSREKKERFSLILESASTNQTSMYLCASSIEQGGPTEAFFGQGTRLTVV.

In this sample, this clonotype turned up many times. J is TRBJ1-5 and V is TRBV16; D is undetermined. Per germline, CDR1 KGHSY and CDR2 FQNENV. This CDR3 has 13 residues. Trimming stripped 4 bases from V and 4 bases from J, with 8 bases between. The CDR3 DNA reads TGTGCCAGCAGCCTGGGTCCAAATCAGCCCCAGCATTTT. This translates into CASSLGPNQPQHF.

About this clonotype itself: A read error may explain this, as a much larger clone is one base away. This sequence joins TRBV7-9 and TRBJ2-5; no clear D gene. Germline V gives CDR1 SEHNR, CDR2 FQNEAQ (reference sequence). This CDR3 is 11 amino acids long. CDR3 nucleotides: TGTGCCAGCAGCGTTAAAGAGACCCAGTGCTTC. As protein: CASSVKETQCF.

This clonotype turned up a few times. The chain employs TRBV6-5 and TRBJ1-4; 10 nucleotides match TRBD1. The CDR3 has 14 residues. The V and J ends lost 2 bases and 7 bases, in that order; junction bases with no gene match: 1. CDR1 and CDR2 from the germline V gene are MNHEY and SVGAGI. Here the CDR3 DNA reads TGTGCCAGCAGTTACGGGACAGGGGTTGAAAAACTGTTTTTT. Protein: CASSYGTGVEKLFF.

The chain combines TRBV4-1 with TRBJ1-2; D gene unclear. CDR1 MGHRA and CDR2 YSYEKL come from the germline V gene. This CDR3 comprises 16 residues. The ends were cut back, 0 bases at V and 7 bases at J, with 18 bases in the middle. The CDR3 spells CASSQDSSSIFSGYTF. The CDR3 DNA is TGCGCCAGCAGCCAAGATTCGTCCAGCATCTTCAGTGGCTACACCTTC.

The chain employs TRBV6-2 or TRBV6-3 and TRBJ1-5; 9 bases line up with TRBD1. The CDR3 is made up of 18 amino acids. V was pared by 2 bases and J by 3 bases, with 11 bases of the junction left unmatched. Germline V gives CDR1 MNHEY, CDR2 SVGEGT. The CDR3 spells CASSYNTGQGIPNQPQHF. The CDR3, as DNA: TGTGCCAGCAGTTACAACACGGGACAGGGCATTCCCAATCAGCCCCAGCATTTT.

This clonotype has more than one count but fewer than ten. V usage is TRBV7-8 and J usage is TRBJ2-7; 8 bases are shared with TRBD2. The CDR3 has 16 residues. With 5 bases clipped from V and 3 bases from J, the junction kept 12 bases outside the gene matches. Per germline, CDR1 SGHVS and CDR2 FQNEAQ. In nucleotides, the CDR3 is TGTGCCAGCAGCCAAGACGCGGCCAGCGGGAGCTACGAGCAGTACTTC. It encodes CASSQDAASGSYEQYF.

This clonotype was observed a few times. The genes are TRBV25-1 and TRBJ2-5; no firm D call. V lost 5 bases and J lost 1, with 11 bases in between. The CDR3 is 14 residues long. Per the germline V gene, CDR1 is MGHDK and CDR2 is SYGVNS. CDR3 in amino acids: CASSPVPGQETQYF. Written as DNA, the CDR3 is TGTGCCAGCAGTCCGGTCCCGGGCCAAGAGACCCAGTACTTC. The full variable domain, in which reference TRBV25-1 and TRBJ2-5 provide the parts outside the CDR3, is EADIYQTPRYLVIGTGKKITLECSQTMGHDKMYWYQQDPGMELHLIHYSYGVNSTEKGDLSSESTVSRIRTEHFPLTLESARPSHTSQYLCASSPVPGQETQYFGPGTRLLVL.

J is TRBJ2-3 and V is TRBV29-1; 9 bases line up with TRBD1. V dropped 6 bases and J dropped 2; count of bases not matched to a gene: 12. Germline V CDR1 and CDR2: SQVTM, ANQGSEA. This CDR3 region has 16 residues. CDR3 DNA: TGCAGCGTCAACTCCCGGGACAGGGATACCACAGATACGCAGTATTTT. It encodes CSVNSRDRDTTDTQYF.

The chain combines TRBV5-1 with TRBJ2-5; D might be TRBD1 (6 bases). Trimming cost V 4 bases and J 3 bases, with 19 bases left between them. This CDR3 region has 16 residues. Germline V gene data show CDR1 as SGHRS and CDR2 as YFSETQ. The CDR3 bases are TGCGCCAGCAGCGCGTACCTACAGGGAGCGGAAGAGACCCAGTACTTC. The encoded protein is CASSAYLQGAEETQYF.

This clonotype occurred many times. This rearrangement joins TRBV5-1 to TRBJ1-5; possible D gene TRBD1, 5 bases. V lost 4 bases to trimming and J lost 2 bases, with 13 bases between them. Germline CDR1 and CDR2: SGHRS and YFSETQ. The CDR3 is 15 residues long. The CDR3, as DNA: TGCGCCAGCAGCCCCGGGCAGGGAGGCAATCAGCCCCAGCATTTT. This gives the protein CASSPGQGGNQPQHF.

This clonotype was observed a few times. This chain connects TRBV27 to TRBJ1-4, with 7 nucleotides matching TRBD1. CDR1 MNHEY and CDR2 SMNVEV come from the germline V gene (reference sequence). J was trimmed by 2 bases and V by 5 bases; bases with no gene match: 11. The CDR3 totals 17 residues. The CDR3 region has the DNA TGTGCCAGCAGTGCCCGGACAGGTGGTGTTACTAATGAAAAACTGTTTTTT. Protein product: CASSARTGGVTNEKLFF.

This clonotype turned up a few times. This chain uses TRBV29-1 with TRBJ2-5; D possibly uses TRBD1 or TRBD2 (5 bases each). With 4 bases removed from V and 3 bases from J, the gap between germline ends came to 18 bases. CDR3 length equals 15 residues. Germline CDR1 SQVTM, CDR2 ANQGSEA. CDR3 DNA sequence: TGCAGCGTTGGATGGGACGGAGGCCAAAAAGAGACCCAGTACTTC. Translated, it gives CSVGWDGGQKETQYF.

This clonotype was observed a few times. The V and J genes are TRBV7-9 and TRBJ2-2; no clear D gene. The CDR3 contains 13 residues. Trimming took off 2 bases at V and 6 bases at J, with 7 bases between the two ends. Germline CDR1 reads SEHNR; CDR2 reads FQNEAQ (reference sequence). CDR3: CASSLTSAGELFF. The CDR3 region has the DNA TGTGCCAGCAGCTTAACATCGGCCGGGGAGCTGTTTTTT. Full variable domain (remainder filled in from reference TRBV7-9 and TRBJ2-2): DTGVSQNPRHKITKRGQNVTFRCDPISEHNRLYWYRQTLGQGPEFLTYFQNEAQLEKSRLLSDRFSAERPKGSFSTLEIQRTEQGDSAMYLCASSLTSAGELFFGEGSRLTVL.

In this sample, this clonotype turned up a few times. The chain has TRBV11-1 and TRBJ2-1, with D possibly called TRBD1 or TRBD2 (7 bases each). CDR1 SGHAT and CDR2 FQDESV come from the germline V gene (reference sequence). The CDR3 is 20 residues long. V lost 8 bases and J 3 bases, leaving 32 bases between the germline ends. As DNA, the CDR3 is TGTGCCAGCTCCAGGGGGAGACTAGCACCGGAGAAGGCGGACTACAATGAGCAGTTCTTC. Its protein product is CASSRGRLAPEKADYNEQFF.